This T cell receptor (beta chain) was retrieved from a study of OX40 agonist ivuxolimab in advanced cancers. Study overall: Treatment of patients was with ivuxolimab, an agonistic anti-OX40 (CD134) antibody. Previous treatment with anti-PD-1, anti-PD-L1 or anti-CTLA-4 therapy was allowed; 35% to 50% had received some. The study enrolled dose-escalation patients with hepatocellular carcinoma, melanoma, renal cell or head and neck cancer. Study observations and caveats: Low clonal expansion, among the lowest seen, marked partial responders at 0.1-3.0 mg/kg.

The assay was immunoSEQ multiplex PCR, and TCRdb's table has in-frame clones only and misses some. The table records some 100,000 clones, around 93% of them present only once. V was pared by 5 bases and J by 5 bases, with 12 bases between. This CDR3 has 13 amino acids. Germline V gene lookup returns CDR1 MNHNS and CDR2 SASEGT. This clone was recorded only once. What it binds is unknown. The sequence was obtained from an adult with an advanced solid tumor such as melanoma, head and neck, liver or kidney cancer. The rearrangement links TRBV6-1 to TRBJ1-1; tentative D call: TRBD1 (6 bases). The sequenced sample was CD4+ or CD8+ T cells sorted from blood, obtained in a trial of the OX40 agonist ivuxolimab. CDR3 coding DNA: TGTGCCAGCAGTATACAGGGAGGAACTGAAGCTTTCTTT. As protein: CASSIQGGTEAFF.